This T cell receptor (beta chain) came from a study of Tregs in tolerant kidney transplant recipients. Study findings and constraints: Biological reproducibility was not directly addressed, but technical replication error appeared minimal. Validation in larger populations is needed because few patients were studied. Expanding Tregs on activated donor B cells appeared to best identify donor-specific TCRbeta clones.

Thawed PBMCs were FACS-sorted into unstimulated CD4+CD25+CD127- regulatory T cells, CD4+CD25- non-regulatory cells, CD4 and CD8 cells. This clone was recorded only once. Its antigen remains unidentified. Sequencing used immunoSEQ multiplex PCR; TCRdb keeps in-frame clones, though not all of them. This sample has under 300,000 clones, with about 80% found just once. The V and J ends lost 0 bases and 4 bases respectively, with 13 bases between them. This CDR3 is built from 15 residues. Germline V lookup: CDR1 SGHNT, CDR2 YYREEE (reference sequence). This TCR was recovered from a human donor in good health. The sequenced sample consisted of CD4+ T cells from blood. The V call is TRBV5-4, the J call TRBJ1-2, with D unclear. The CDR3 protein is CASSLAGVRAYGYTF. CDR3 bases: TGTGCCAGCAGCTTGGCCGGTGTACGCGCCTATGGCTACACCTTC. Based on the CDR3 plus reference TRBV5-4 and TRBJ1-2, the full variable domain is ETGVTQSPTHLIKTRGQQVTLRCSSQSGHNTVSWYQQALGQGPQFIFQYYREEENGRGNFPPRFSGLQFPNYSSELNVNALELDDSALYLCASSLAGVRAYGYTFGSGTRLTVV.